This record covers a single T cell receptor beta chain. The germline CDR1 and CDR2 sequences are MDHEN and SYDVKM. This CDR3 region has 15 residues. J lost 6 bases, V lost 5 bases, and 6 bases had no gene match. The assay was immunoSEQ multiplex PCR, and TCRdb's table has in-frame clones only and misses some. Of approximately 68,000 clones in the sample, 80% to 90% are singletons; the top ten hold under 4.5%. This specimen belongs to a study of OX40 agonist ivuxolimab in advanced cancers. Sequenced here: CD4+ or CD8+ T cells sorted from blood, sampled in a trial of the OX40 agonist ivuxolimab. The sequence was collected from an adult with an advanced solid tumor such as melanoma, head and neck, liver or kidney cancer. This chain links TRBV28 with TRBJ2-7; the match to TRBD2 covers 14 bases. The CDR3 bases are TGTGCCAGCAGTCTGGGACTAGCGGGAGTATCCGAGCAGTACTTC. It specifies CASSLGLAGVSEQYF. The entire variable domain, with the rest obtained from reference TRBV28 and TRBJ2-7, is as follows: DVKVTQSSRYLVKRTGEKVFLECVQDMDHENMFWYRQDPGLGLRLIYFSYDVKMKEKGDIPEGYSVSREKKERFSLILESASTNQTSMYLCASSLGLAGVSEQYFGPGTRLTVT.